The entry below describes one T cell receptor beta chain. No cognate antigen has been identified for it. A read error may account for a junction end that differs from germline. This entry belongs to a study of blood T cells in healthy people across ages (dated by TCRdb to about 2015). For the study in its entirety: In model experiments, template switching captured about one uniquely barcoded TCR beta cDNA molecule for every two T cells. Using deep sequencing normalized with unique cDNA molecular identifiers, the study measured how TCR beta repertoire diversity changes with age. The donors were divided into four age groups: young (average 16 years), middle-aged (about 40), aged (around 59) and long-lived (about 79). For two donors (one aged 18 to 29 and one aged 80 or older), the study analyzed two additional independent replicas of 1 million unique cDNA reads from the same blood draw. To avoid experimental bias, donors of different ages were spread randomly across the sequencing lanes.

Systemically healthy Caucasian individuals from Russia, approximately 39 in total and aged roughly 6 to 100 years, were included as donors. About 10 milliliters of peripheral blood were drawn from each donor into EDTA-treated Vacutainer tubes. Ficoll-Paque density-gradient centrifugation was used to isolate PBMCs, with at least 7 million obtained per sample. Trizol reagent was used to extract total RNA from PBMCs, with at least 5.5 micrograms per sample. The percentages of naive CD45RAhigh/CD27high T cells were determined by flow cytometry on a PBMC aliquot from every donor. Broader findings and caveats from the paper: Because the CMV infection status of the donors was unknown, age-related changes in expanded clonotypes may potentially have been confounded. As age increased, observed TCR beta diversity per million T cells dropped in a roughly linear way, and a significant reduction was already evident by age around 41. Conclusive comparison of naive and antigen-experienced compartments was prevented by the profiling of bulk unsorted PBMCs. Compared with the aged group, more naive CD4+ T cells, fewer expanded clones and increased TCR diversity were shown by the long-lived group, suggesting age selection. Estimates of total diversity based on one million sequenced T cells were considered lower bounds and underestimates. Observed TCR beta diversity correlated strongly with the percentage of naive T cells measured by flow cytometry.

The method behind the library was 5' RACE. A second roughly 7 to 11 cycle PCR used a sample-barcoded 5' primer and a J-beta primer mix. Each TCR beta cDNA molecule received a unique molecular identifier from a template-switch 5' adaptor carrying 12 random nucleotides. Each sample yielded at least 2.5 million CDR3-containing paired-end reads. First-strand cDNA synthesis was performed from all RNA using the Mint cDNA synthesis kit, with priming by a TRBC-specific oligonucleotide. Following uracil-DNA glycosylase treatment, a first 18-cycle PCR with universal primers M1SS and BC2_uni_R was performed on all cDNA. The published analysis was carried out like this. Normalization of each sample was performed by random selection of 1 million high-quality reads, each carrying a distinct molecular identifier. Instead of being binned into consensus sequences, reads that shared molecular identifiers were thrown out. MiTCR, set to a Q25 quality threshold and the strictest error-elimination algorithm, was used for CDR3 identification, clonotype clustering and error correction. Lower-bound total TCR beta diversity was estimated with a nonparametric unseen species model using Euler transformation. Through fastp at Q25 and MiXCR, TCRdb rebuilt clones from the public reads, retaining in-frame beta chains. One record per CDR3 amino acid sequence lists the most common genes and DNA. The V and J calls were not made by the authors but by TCRdb's processing. Across this sample there are over 1,500,000 distinct CDR3 sequences, with 30% to 40% seen only once. More than 20% of the sample comes from the top ten.

From cysteine to phenylalanine, the CDR3 is 15 amino acids long. The read is trimmed to its CDR3 DNA, 45 bases read in frame from base 1. Source material: blood. This sequence was found in a human donor in good health. This chain joins TRBV12-3 or TRBV12-4 to TRBJ2-1, and perhaps TRBD2 as D gene, on 5 matching bases. The nucleotide sequence is TGTGCCTGCAGTTCGACGTCTATGGCGGGCAATGAGCAGTTCTTC. It is translated as CACSSTSMAGNEQFF.